This T cell receptor beta chain emerged from a study of T cell responses to AZD1222 COVID-19 vaccine (dated by TCRdb to about 2021). Context from the whole study: AZD1222 recipients given second doses at about 4 weeks or at about 12 weeks were pooled, since spike-specific TCR depth and breadth were not found to differ between the two schedules. TCR sequencing was performed for roughly 250 trial participants, of whom about 200 were given two doses of AZD1222 and roughly 25 were given two doses of MenACWY control vaccine. Enrollment into the trials was organized by age into subgroups of 18-55, 56-69 and 70-plus years, and those subgroups contained approximately 160, 26 and 62 TCR-sequenced participants, respectively.

The time point label of this sample denotes: baseline before first vaccination. The vaccinee samples were drawn from two UK trials, COV001 and COV002, one of which was a single-blind randomized controlled phase 2/3 trial testing AZD1222 (ChAdOx1 nCoV-19) in healthy adults. Trial participant PBMC samples were collected at day 0 and day 28 after the second dose for TCRbeta chain sequencing. Here is what the overall study found, with its caveats: Because no day 14 peak-response samples were available, the repertoires could be characterized only after the peak T cell response. Conclusions about previously exposed vaccinees are limited because only six or seven AZD1222 recipients were SARS-CoV-2 seropositive at baseline. Most participants were white British and females outnumbered males, and the authors suggested that clonal diversity may have been underestimated. A significant rise in spike-specific TCR breadth and depth was observed after two AZD1222 doses relative to day 0 and relative to MenACWY recipients. In the small 56-69-year group, the increase in depth fell short of significance, most likely because of low power. Reportedly, close to half of the unique spike-specific TCRs recognized epitopes lying outside the regions that are mutated in the B.1.351 and B.1.1.7 variants. Vaccine-associated CD4 TCRs spanned the whole spike protein, with dominant responses in regions 160-218 and 743-854.

The CDR3 regions of human TCRbeta chains were analyzed by immunosequencing. The authors processed their data as follows. TCRs in the repertoires were matched against a reference library of SARS-CoV-2-specific TCRs that had been generated with the MIRA antigen-specificity platform. Breadth meant the fraction of unique TCRs that were SARS-CoV-2-associated, whereas depth meant the fraction of total T cells that were SARS-CoV-2-associated. Using the MIRA data, each spike-specific TCR was mapped to the spike region that the TCR reacts to and placed in a CD4 or CD8 class. Log10-transformed breadth and depth values were compared by one-way ANOVA with Sidak's multiple comparisons tests. TCRdb holds this immuneACCESS table with in-frame rearrangements only. Some clones are missing; in checked studies, unresolved V genes explain under half, and the rest has no known cause. The V and J calls and clone size are taken from that table; D and trimming were inferred from the DNA. The sample table records some 140,000 clones; roughly nine tenths of these occur just once. The ten largest clones add up to approximately 17% of the sample.

Based on the germline V gene (reference sequence), the CDR1 and CDR2 sequences are SGHNT and YYREEE. From its cysteine to its phenylalanine, the CDR3 spans 16 amino acids. The entry retains the CDR3 DNA only, 48 bases that are in frame from base 1. V drops 4 bases and J drops 1 base, leaving 18 bases in between. In the case of this clone: No cognate antigen has been identified for it. Nothing much larger sits one base from this clone, and base qualities are not available.

The source is an adult in good health. This chain is built from TRBV5-4 and TRBJ2-7, with TRBD2 perhaps the D gene, on 6 matching bases. This sample comprised peripheral blood, obtained on day 0 of AZD1222 vaccination. The encoded CDR3 is CASSAGFRADSYEQYF. The nucleotide sequence reads as follows: TGTGCCAGCAGCGCGGGGTTTAGGGCCGATTCCTACGAGCAGTACTTC.